This is a list of T cell receptor beta chains from one sample in a study of PD-1 blockade in mismatch repair-deficient tumors. The repertoire was sequenced with immunoSEQ multiplex PCR; TCRdb's copy has only in-frame clones and lacks some. The sample has roughly 79,000 clones, about 82% seen once. Sequencing used peripheral blood, obtained 44 weeks after starting pembrolizumab. The receptors here all came from an adult with mismatch repair-deficient cancer. CDR3s include the opening cysteine and the closing phenylalanine or tryptophan.

length	V	J	CDR3
14	TRBV2	TRBJ2-3	CASSEVAGTDTQYF
14	TRBV6-6	TRBJ2-7	CASGLSMGLGEQYF
16	TRBV25-1	TRBJ2-2	CASSIDRTSNTGELFF
16	TRBV5-1	TRBJ2-2	CASSQPGQGYTGELFF
14	TRBV7-9	TRBJ2-1	CASSHGTATYEQFF
14	TRBV10-3	TRBJ1-1	CAISTTGPDTEAFF
12	TRBV19	TRBJ1-2	CASSIGRDIYTF
14	TRBV6-5	TRBJ2-7	CASSLRDAAYEQYF
15	TRBV6-5	TRBJ2-3	CASSHGTRGTDTQYF
15	TRBV7-9	TRBJ2-6	CASSSRTGTANVLTF
16	TRBV9	TRBJ2-5	CASSDNGQAPQETQYF
20	TRBV2	TRBJ2-1	CASRRTGTGGLAGALNEQFF
13	TRBV5-1	TRBJ1-1	CASSQRDNTEAFF
10	TRBV2	TRBJ1-2	CASRLSGYTF
15	TRBV9	TRBJ2-2	CASSASLSAAGELFF
12	TRBV6-1	TRBJ1-2	CASRGQAVGYTF
14	TRBV27	TRBJ2-7	CASSPRRYSYEQYF
15	TRBV11-3	TRBJ2-7	CASSSFRTDFHEQYF
17	TRBV5-4	TRBJ2-5	CASTKGASGRLQETQYF
14	TRBV30	TRBJ2-3	CAWSVGVGTDTQYF
13	TRBV14	TRBJ1-1	CASRRQGAAEAFF
15	TRBV2	TRBJ1-5	CASSDADRSNQPQHF
17	TRBV9	TRBJ1-2	CASSDPSDARHNYGYTF
14	TRBV10-3	TRBJ1-6	CAIPTGRGGSPLHF
13	TRBV18	TRBJ1-3	CASSGDSGNTIYF
14	TRBV30	TRBJ1-1	CAWSFQGSGAEAFF
13	TRBV27	TRBJ2-3	CASRGTGSDTQYF
14	TRBV27	TRBJ2-7	CASRPRGGRREQYF
13	TRBV6-6	TRBJ2-7	CACSLSSSYEQYF
13	TRBV6-5	TRBJ2-7	CASIETGSYEQYF
14	TRBV12-5	TRBJ2-2	CASGAGYNTGELFF
13	TRBV19	TRBJ2-7	CASSTGQGWEQYF
14	TRBV30	TRBJ1-3	CAWKTGIAGNTIYF
15	TRBV7-9	TRBJ2-7	CASSQVGLATYEQYF
17	TRBV7-8	TRBJ2-2	CASSLDSGTGGTGELFF
16	TRBV4-3	TRBJ2-3	CASSQDLRGGADTQYF
12	TRBV30	TRBJ2-2	CAWTGLSGELFF
14	TRBV2	TRBJ2-7	CASSGLGANYEQYF
14	TRBV7-9	TRBJ1-2	CASSPTAVNYGYTF
15	TRBV28	TRBJ1-5	CASRMDRGGNQPQHF
13	TRBV6-6	TRBJ1-2	CASREDGPGGYTF
17	TRBV5-1	TRBJ1-4	CASSLEGGSLTYEKLFF
15	TRBV2	TRBJ1-2	CASSEQGAAAYGYTF
12	TRBV7-2	TRBJ1-2	CASSLSNYGYTF
13	TRBV29-1	TRBJ2-3	CSAIRGVTDTQYF
14	TRBV2	TRBJ2-7	CASIADLPSYEQYF
16	TRBV25-1	TRBJ2-5	CASSHLGAQYQETQYF
14	TRBV7-3	TRBJ1-4	CASSTFVGSEKLFF
13	TRBV7-8	TRBJ2-1	CASSKTGFGEQFF
14	TRBV11-2	TRBJ2-7	CASSLDATRYEQYF
16	TRBV6-6	TRBJ1-1	CASSPGGQVWNTEAFF